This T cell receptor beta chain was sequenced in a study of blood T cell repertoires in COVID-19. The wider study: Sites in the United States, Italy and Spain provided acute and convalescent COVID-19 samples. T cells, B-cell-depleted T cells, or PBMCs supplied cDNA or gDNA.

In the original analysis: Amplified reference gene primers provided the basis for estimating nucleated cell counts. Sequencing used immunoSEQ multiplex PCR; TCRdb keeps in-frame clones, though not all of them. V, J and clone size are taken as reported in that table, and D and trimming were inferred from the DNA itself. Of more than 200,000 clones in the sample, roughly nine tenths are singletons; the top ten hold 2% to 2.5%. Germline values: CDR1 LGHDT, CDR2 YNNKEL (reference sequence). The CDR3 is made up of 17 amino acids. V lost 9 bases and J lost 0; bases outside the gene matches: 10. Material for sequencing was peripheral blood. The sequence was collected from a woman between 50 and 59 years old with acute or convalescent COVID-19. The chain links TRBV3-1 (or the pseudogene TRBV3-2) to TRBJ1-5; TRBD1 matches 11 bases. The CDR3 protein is CASKLDRGPISNQPQHF. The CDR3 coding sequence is TGTGCCAGTAAACTGGACAGGGGGCCCATTAGCAATCAGCCCCAGCATTTT.